A selection of T cell receptor beta chains follows, all from one sample in a study of a mutant IDH1 vaccine in newly diagnosed glioma. The antigens for these receptors are not known. Data came from immunoSEQ multiplex PCR; TCRdb stores just in-frame clones and leaves some out. The sample yields 40,000 or so clones, about 76% seen once. Material: PBMCs, obtained from a glioma patient whose treatment included an IDH1 peptide vaccine. The receptor set was obtained from a man between 50 and 59 years old with glioma. Both conserved end residues are part of each CDR3. A D gene is named only where the DNA matches it firmly. Not every row has a clone size; where given, it reads once, few, many or a size class.

j_gene,d_gene,len,v_gene,abundance,CDR3aa,CDR3nt
TRBJ1-5,NA,17,TRBV7-8,NA,CASSLEDSLLGNQPQHF,TGTGCCAGCAGCTTAGAGGACAGCCTCTTAGGCAATCAGCCCCAGCATTTT
TRBJ2-1,TRBD2,15,TRBV30,NA,CAWTLSGGAKNEQFF,TGTGCCTGGACCTTGAGCGGGGGGGCGAAAAATGAGCAGTTCTTC
TRBJ2-7,TRBD1,15,TRBV6-6,NA,CASNKPGQGEYEQYF,TGTGCCAGCAACAAACCGGGACAGGGGGAATACGAGCAGTACTTC
TRBJ1-1,TRBD1,17,TRBV5-5,NA,CASSINPPGQGSTEAFF,TGTGCCAGCAGCATTAACCCCCCGGGACAGGGTTCTACTGAAGCTTTCTTT
TRBJ1-4,TRBD1,15,TRBV5-4,NA,CASSLKGTENEKLFF,TGTGCCAGCAGCTTAAAAGGGACAGAAAATGAAAAACTGTTTTTT
TRBJ1-1,NA,17,TRBV29-1,NA,CSVEDPGWERKNTEAFF,TGCAGCGTTGAAGACCCCGGGTGGGAGCGGAAGAACACTGAAGCTTTCTTT
TRBJ2-5,TRBD2,16,TRBV27,once,CASSSASGGAAETQYF,TGTGCCAGCAGTTCCGCTAGCGGGGGGGCCGCAGAGACCCAGTACTTC
TRBJ2-3,NA,13,TRBV30,once,CAWNPQGPDTQYF,TGTGCCTGGAACCCGCAGGGTCCAGATACGCAGTATTTT
TRBJ2-1,NA,11,TRBV20-1,NA,CSRALYNEQFF,TGCAGTAGGGCCCTTTACAATGAGCAGTTCTTC
TRBJ2-2,NA,13,TRBV9,NA,CASSSDFTGELFF,TGTGCCAGCAGCTCGGACTTCACCGGGGAGCTGTTTTTT
TRBJ1-3,NA,15,TRBV6-5,NA,CASSYAQGPGNTIYF,TGTGCCAGCAGTTACGCCCAGGGGCCTGGAAACACCATATATTTT
TRBJ2-7,TRBD1,13,TRBV18,few,CASSAGTGVEQYF,TGTGCCAGCTCAGCCGGGACAGGGGTCGAGCAGTACTTC
TRBJ2-6,NA,15,TRBV5-4,NA,CASSSPWTGANVLTF,TGTGCCAGCAGCTCCCCTTGGACCGGGGCCAACGTCCTGACTTTC
TRBJ2-7,NA,14,TRBV5-4,once,CASSSDRFSYEQYF,TGTGCCAGCAGCTCAGACAGGTTCTCCTACGAGCAGTACTTC
TRBJ1-1,TRBD1,15,TRBV25-1,NA,CASSGRGLLNTEAFF,TGTGCCAGCAGTGGCAGGGGGCTTTTAAACACTGAAGCTTTCTTT
TRBJ2-1,NA,13,TRBV2,NA,CASSSGRVNEQFF,TGTGCCAGCAGTTCTGGACGGGTCAATGAGCAGTTCTTC
TRBJ2-3,NA,13,TRBV5-4,NA,CASSLDSPDTQYF,TGTGCCAGCAGCTTGGACAGTCCAGATACGCAGTATTTT
TRBJ2-3,NA,16,TRBV25-1,NA,CASSEAGALPKDTQYF,TGTGCCAGCAGTGAGGCAGGGGCGCTGCCCAAAGATACGCAGTATTTT
TRBJ1-1,TRBD1,13,TRBV2,NA,CASSGQGNTEAFF,TGTGCCAGCAGTGGACAGGGCAACACTGAAGCTTTCTTT
TRBJ2-1,NA,14,TRBV7-8,few,CASSPSSPYNEQFF,TGTGCCAGCAGCCCTTCGAGCCCTTACAATGAGCAGTTCTTC
TRBJ1-3,NA,13,TRBV29-1,NA,CSVVPSSGNTIYF,TGCAGCGTAGTTCCGTCGTCTGGAAACACCATATATTTT
TRBJ2-7,NA,13,TRBV10-3,NA,CAIRWGLGYEQYF,TGTGCCATACGATGGGGGCTGGGCTACGAGCAGTACTTC
TRBJ1-4,NA,13,TRBV6-1,once,CASTGTSNEKLFF,TGTGCCAGCACCGGGACAAGTAATGAAAAACTGTTTTTT
TRBJ2-2,TRBD1,14,TRBV6-5,NA,CASFARGLAGELFF,TGTGCCAGCTTCGCCAGGGGGCTTGCCGGGGAGCTGTTTTTT
TRBJ2-7,NA,13,TRBV7-6,NA,CASSETGSYEQYF,TGTGCCAGCAGCGAGACGGGATCCTACGAGCAGTACTTC
TRBJ1-6,NA,15,TRBV19,NA,CASSDLTGSNSPLHF,TGTGCCAGTTCTGATTTGACAGGCTCCAATTCACCCCTCCACTTT
TRBJ2-7,NA,11,TRBV15,NA,CAAGRGYEQYF,TGTGCCGCCGGAAGGGGCTACGAGCAGTACTTC
TRBJ1-5,NA,15,TRBV19,few,CASSTDWGSNQPQHF,TGTGCCAGTAGTACCGACTGGGGTAGCAATCAGCCCCAGCATTTT
TRBJ1-4,NA,16,TRBV5-1,NA,CASSGGTQRDGEKLFF,TGCGCCAGCAGCGGTGGGACACAGAGGGATGGGGAAAAACTGTTTTTT
TRBJ2-7,NA,15,TRBV6-6,NA,CASTPGGAKAYEQYF,TGTGCCAGCACCCCAGGGGGGGCTAAGGCCTACGAGCAGTACTTC
TRBJ2-6,TRBD1,16,TRBV29-1,NA,CSVQPTGGAGANVLTF,TGCAGCGTTCAACCTACAGGGGGCGCTGGGGCCAACGTCCTGACTTTC
TRBJ1-1,NA,12,TRBV10-3,once,CAISGTQGEAFF,TGTGCCATCAGTGGAACCCAAGGAGAAGCTTTCTTT
TRBJ1-4,TRBD1,14,TRBV7-9,NA,CASSLGQSNEKLFF,TGTGCCAGCAGCCTGGGACAGTCTAATGAAAAACTGTTTTTT
TRBJ1-2,NA,15,TRBV7-9,NA,CASSLGQGVRHGYTF,TGTGCCAGCAGCTTAGGTCAAGGGGTGCGCCATGGCTACACCTTC
TRBJ2-5,NA,14,TRBV9,NA,CASSASGFQETQYF,TGTGCCAGCAGCGCCTCGGGCTTCCAAGAGACCCAGTACTTC
TRBJ2-1,NA,16,TRBV4-3,NA,CASSQDSVGSYNEQFF,TGCGCCAGCAGCCAGGATTCCGTGGGGTCCTACAATGAGCAGTTCTTC
TRBJ1-2,TRBD1,16,TRBV6-5,NA,CASSYWATGDGGGYTF,TGTGCCAGCAGTTACTGGGCGACAGGGGATGGTGGTGGCTACACCTTC
TRBJ2-2,NA,12,TRBV5-1,NA,CASSFSTGELFF,TGCGCCAGCAGCTTCTCGACCGGGGAGCTGTTTTTT
TRBJ2-5,NA,12,TRBV7-2,NA,CASSPPGETQYF,TGTGCCAGCAGCCCCCCAGGGGAGACCCAGTACTTC
TRBJ2-7,NA,11,TRBV2,NA,CASSAGYEQYF,TGTGCCAGCAGTGCCGGCTACGAGCAGTACTTC
TRBJ2-2,TRBD1,12,TRBV29-1,NA,CSVNRGTGELFF,TGCAGCGTGAACAGGGGAACCGGGGAGCTGTTTTTT